These 7 T cell receptor beta chains were sequenced from one sample in a study of blood T cell repertoires in COVID-19. Here immunoSEQ multiplex PCR was the method, and the copy in TCRdb shows in-frame clones only, minus some. The data show about 150,000 clones, roughly nine tenths seen once. Sequencing input: peripheral blood. The receptors derive from a woman between 65 and 79 years old with acute or convalescent COVID-19.

The chain recombines TRBV19 with TRBJ1-4, with no clear D. Germline values: CDR1 LNHDA, CDR2 SQIVND (reference sequence). The CDR3 totals 16 residues. Trimming stripped 2 bases from V and 0 bases from J, with 10 bases between. CDR3 region: CASSIRAGATNEKLFF. In DNA, the CDR3 is TGTGCCAGTAGTATAAGGGCGGGTGCAACTAATGAAAAACTGTTTTTT.

In DNA, the CDR3 is TGTGCCAGTAGTGTTAAGGGCCCTCTTACTAGCGGCCGCGCTAATACGCAGTATTTT. Protein sequence: CASSVKGPLTSGRANTQYF. J is TRBJ2-3 and V is TRBV19, with 8 bases identical to TRBD2. J lost 7 bases, V lost 5 bases, and 23 bases had no gene match. This CDR3 is 19 amino acids long. From germline, CDR1 is LNHDA and CDR2 SQIVND (reference sequence).

This chain links TRBV28 with TRBJ1-2; a possible D gene is TRBD1 (6 bases). Germline CDR1 MDHEN, CDR2 SYDVKM. CDR3 length: 16 amino acids. Trimming took 2 bases from V and 4 from J, leaving 17 bases between them. The CDR3 region is CASSLQVQGTGYGYTF. The CDR3 nucleotides read TGTGCCAGCAGTTTACAGGTCCAGGGGACCGGCTATGGCTACACCTTC.

The chain recombines TRBV7-9 with TRBJ1-1; D unresolved. Trimming cost V 2 bases and J 4 bases, with 8 bases left between them. CDR3 length equals 13 residues. The germline V gene encodes CDR1 SEHNR and CDR2 FQNEAQ (reference sequence). The CDR3 loop reads CASSLQGSTEAFF. The CDR3 bases are TGTGCCAGCAGCTTACAAGGGAGCACTGAAGCTTTCTTT.

This chain links TRBV7-9 with TRBJ1-5; the D gene is possibly TRBD1 (6 bases). The V end was cut by 5 bases, the J end by 1 base, with 12 bases between. Germline loops: CDR1 SEHNR, CDR2 FQNEAQ (reference sequence). The CDR3 spans 15 residues. The CDR3 protein is CASSPPGESNQPQHF. For the CDR3, the DNA is TGTGCCAGCAGCCCCCCAGGGGAGAGCAATCAGCCCCAGCATTTT. The whole variable domain, remainder taken from reference TRBV7-9 and TRBJ1-5, is DTGVSQNPRHKITKRGQNVTFRCDPISEHNRLYWYRQTLGQGPEFLTYFQNEAQLEKSRLLSDRFSAERPKGSFSTLEIQRTEQGDSAMYLCASSPPGESNQPQHFGDGTRLSIL.

The rearrangement uses TRBV15 and TRBJ1-5; D possibly corresponds to TRBD1 (5 bases). The CDR3 totals 17 residues. The V end was cut by 5 bases, the J end by 0 bases, with 17 bases between. Per the germline V gene, CDR1 is LNHNV and CDR2 is YYDKDF (reference sequence). CDR3: CATSPSGGVLSNQPQHF. In DNA form, the CDR3 reads TGTGCCACCAGCCCCAGTGGGGGGGTCCTTAGCAATCAGCCCCAGCATTTT.

The chain recombines TRBV7-8 with TRBJ2-7; 12 bases are shared with TRBD1. V lost 3 bases and J lost 2; bases outside the gene matches: 8. Per germline, CDR1 SGHVS and CDR2 FQNEAQ. CDR3 length equals 17 residues. CDR3 nucleotides: TGTGCCAGCAGCTTTGGGACAGGGGGCGCAGTAACCTACGAGCAGTACGTC. This translates into CASSFGTGGAVTYEQYV.